This T cell receptor beta chain was retrieved from a study of identical twins. TCRdb re-derived calls from the 5' RACE reads in MiXCR, one entry per CDR3 protein. This repertoire shows around 510,000 distinct CDR3 sequences, 14% found once; its top ten account for approximately 1%. In this sample, this clonotype turned up many times. The CDR3 sequence is 14 residues long. With 7 bases clipped from V and 3 bases from J, the junction kept 11 bases outside the gene matches. The germline CDR1 and CDR2 sequences are SQVTM and ANQGSEA. The same data also went into a second study, on yellow fever vaccine responses in identical twins.

The specimen sequenced was CD4+ T cells sorted from blood. The J gene is TRBJ2-5, the V gene TRBV29-1; 7 nucleotides match TRBD1. The receptor was derived from a woman aged 18-29 years in good health. CDR3 DNA sequence: TGCAGCGCCAAACCCGGGACAGTAAAAGAGACCCAGTACTTC. Its protein is CSAKPGTVKETQYF.